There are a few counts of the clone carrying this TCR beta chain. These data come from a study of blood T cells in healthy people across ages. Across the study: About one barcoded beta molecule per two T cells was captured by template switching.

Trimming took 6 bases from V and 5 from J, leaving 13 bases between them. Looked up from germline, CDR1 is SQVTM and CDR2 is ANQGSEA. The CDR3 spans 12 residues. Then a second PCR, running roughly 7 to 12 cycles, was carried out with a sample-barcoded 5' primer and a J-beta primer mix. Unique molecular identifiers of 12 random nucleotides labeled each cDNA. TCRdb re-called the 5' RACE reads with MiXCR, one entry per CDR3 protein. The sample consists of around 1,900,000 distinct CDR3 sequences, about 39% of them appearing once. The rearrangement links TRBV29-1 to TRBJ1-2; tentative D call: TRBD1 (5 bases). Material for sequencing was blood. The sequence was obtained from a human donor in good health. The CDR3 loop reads CSVAGTEYGYTF. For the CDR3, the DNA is TGCAGCGTAGCTGGGACCGAGTATGGCTACACCTTC.